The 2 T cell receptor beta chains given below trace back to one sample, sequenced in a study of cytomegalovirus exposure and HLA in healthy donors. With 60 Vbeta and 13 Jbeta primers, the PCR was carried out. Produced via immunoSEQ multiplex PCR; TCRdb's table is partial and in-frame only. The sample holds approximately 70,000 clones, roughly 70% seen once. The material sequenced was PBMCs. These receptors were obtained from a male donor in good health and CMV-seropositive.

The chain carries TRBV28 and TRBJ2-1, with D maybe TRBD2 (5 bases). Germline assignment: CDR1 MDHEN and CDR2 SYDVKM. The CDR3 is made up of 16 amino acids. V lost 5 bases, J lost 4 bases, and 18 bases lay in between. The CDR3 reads CASSTPAEPTYNEQFF. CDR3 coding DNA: TGTGCCAGCAGTACCCCAGCGGAACCGACATACAATGAGCAGTTCTTC.

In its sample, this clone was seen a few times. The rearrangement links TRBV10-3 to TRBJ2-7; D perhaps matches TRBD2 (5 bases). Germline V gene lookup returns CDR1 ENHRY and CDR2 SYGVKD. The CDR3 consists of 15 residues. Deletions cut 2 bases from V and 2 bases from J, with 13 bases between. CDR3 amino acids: CAISETPSTAYEQYF. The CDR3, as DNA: TGTGCCATCAGTGAGACCCCTAGCACCGCCTACGAGCAGTACTTC.